A single TCR beta chain is shown here with its context. The antigen remains undetermined. The CDR3 totals 14 residues. Germline V gene lookup returns CDR1 LNHNV and CDR2 YYDKDF (reference sequence). Trimming removed 2 bases at V and 8 bases at J, with 12 bases between. This entry is derived from a study of T cell repertoires in cytomegalovirus infection. About the research overall: Both a matching HLA type and CMV infection were indicated by public TCR beta signatures.

Notes on the study in general: HLA-C-restricted CMV clonotypes gave the most frequent clonotype in two of eight donors. CMV carriers with the relevant HLA were identified by cumulative public TCR beta family frequency.

TCRdb passed the reads through MiXCR, listing each CDR3 protein once. Here the sample spans some 100,000 distinct CDR3 sequences, about 30% being singletons. The rearrangement links TRBV15 to TRBJ1-4; D is possibly TRBD1 (6 bases). The specimen comprised CD8+ T cells from cultured PBMCs, sampled from culture after CMV antigen stimulation. The TCR was taken from a human donor in good health (CMV status not recorded). Some clones in this sample may be carry-over from other donors' samples. The chain's CDR3 is CATSRKQGGEKLFF. As DNA, the CDR3 is TGTGCCACCAGCAGAAAACAGGGTGGGGAAAAACTGTTTTTT.